A single TCR beta chain is shown here with its context. What it binds is not known. This sample stems from a study of cytomegalovirus exposure and HLA in healthy donors. General study points: Presence/absence analyses assumed roughly uniform sequencing depth across donors, which may not hold. Follow-up analysis seemed to connect common viral pathogens with several of the most significant clusters identified.

Vbeta (60) and Jbeta (13) primers were used in the PCR. Profiling relied on immunoSEQ multiplex PCR, and the TCRdb table lists in-frame clones only, not all of them. Among 95,000 to 150,000 clones, around 60% were seen once, and the ten largest hold less than 12%. CDR3 length equals 13 residues. CDR1 and CDR2 from the germline V gene are MNHEY and SVGAGI. V lost 2 bases, J lost 8 bases, and 9 bases lay in between. The source material was PBMCs. This chain uses TRBV6-5 with TRBJ1-4, with D possibly matching TRBD1 (5 bases). The clonotype originates from a middle-aged man in good health and CMV-seropositive. The CDR3 coding sequence is TGTGCCAGCAGTTACAGGGGAGGGGAAAAACTGTTTTTT. Protein: CASSYRGGEKLFF.